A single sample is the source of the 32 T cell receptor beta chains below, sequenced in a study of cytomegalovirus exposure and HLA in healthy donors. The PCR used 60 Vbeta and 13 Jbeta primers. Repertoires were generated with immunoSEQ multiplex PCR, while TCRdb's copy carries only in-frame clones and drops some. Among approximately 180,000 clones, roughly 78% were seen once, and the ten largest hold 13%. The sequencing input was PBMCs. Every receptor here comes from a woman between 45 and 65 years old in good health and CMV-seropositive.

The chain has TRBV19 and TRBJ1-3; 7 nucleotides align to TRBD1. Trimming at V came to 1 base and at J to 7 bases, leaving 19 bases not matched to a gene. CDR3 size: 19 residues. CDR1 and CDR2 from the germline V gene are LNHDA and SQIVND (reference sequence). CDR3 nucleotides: TGTGCCAGTAGTATAGCCAGGGGGACAGCTCCGCAGAATCGGAACACCATATATTTT. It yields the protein CASSIARGTAPQNRNTIYF.

The CDR3 spells CASSESSGTADTQYF. The DNA of the CDR3 is TGTGCCAGCAGTGAAAGTAGCGGGACAGCAGATACGCAGTATTTT. The chain carries TRBV6-1 and TRBJ2-3; perhaps TRBD2 as D (8 bases). This CDR3 has 15 amino acids. Between the trimmed V and J ends, which lost 2 bases and 4 bases, there was a span of 13 bases. Per germline, CDR1 MNHNS and CDR2 SASEGT.

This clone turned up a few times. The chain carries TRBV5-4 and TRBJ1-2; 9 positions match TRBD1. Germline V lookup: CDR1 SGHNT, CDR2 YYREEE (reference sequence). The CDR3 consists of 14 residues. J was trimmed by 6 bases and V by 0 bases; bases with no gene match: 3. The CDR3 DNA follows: TGTGCCAGCAGCTTGGACAGGGGGCTGGATGGCTACACCTTC. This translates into CASSLDRGLDGYTF.

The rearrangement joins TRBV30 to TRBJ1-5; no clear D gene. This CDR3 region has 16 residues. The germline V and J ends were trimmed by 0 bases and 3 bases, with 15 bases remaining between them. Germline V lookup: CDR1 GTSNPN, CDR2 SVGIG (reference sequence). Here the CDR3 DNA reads TGTGCCTGGAGTGTAGACCCCCCCGGGAACAATCAGCCCCAGCATTTT. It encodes CAWSVDPPGNNQPQHF. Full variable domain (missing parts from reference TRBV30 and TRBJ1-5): SQTIHQWPATLVQPVGSPLSLECTVEGTSNPNLYWYRQAAGRGLQLLFYSVGIGQISSEVPQNLSASRPQDRQFILSSKKLLLSDSGFYLCAWSVDPPGNNQPQHFGDGTRLSIL.

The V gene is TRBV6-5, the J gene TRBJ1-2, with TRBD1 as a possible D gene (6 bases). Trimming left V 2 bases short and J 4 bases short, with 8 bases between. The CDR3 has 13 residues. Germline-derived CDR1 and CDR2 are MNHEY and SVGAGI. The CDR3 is CASSYGTSYGYTF. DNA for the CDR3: TGTGCCAGCAGTTACGGGACATCCTATGGCTACACCTTC.

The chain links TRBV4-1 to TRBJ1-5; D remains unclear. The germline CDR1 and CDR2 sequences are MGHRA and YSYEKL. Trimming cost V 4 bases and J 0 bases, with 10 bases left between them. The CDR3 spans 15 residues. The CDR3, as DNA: TGCGCCAGCAGCCTACAGTACCATAGCAATCAGCCCCAGCATTTT. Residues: CASSLQYHSNQPQHF.

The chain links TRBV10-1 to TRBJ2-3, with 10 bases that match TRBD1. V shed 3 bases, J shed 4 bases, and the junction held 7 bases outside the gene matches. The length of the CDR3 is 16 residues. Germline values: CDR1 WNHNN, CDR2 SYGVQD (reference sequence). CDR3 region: CASSDLRDRGADTQYF. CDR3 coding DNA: TGCGCCAGCAGTGATCTCCGGGACAGGGGTGCAGATACGCAGTATTTT.

Written as DNA, the CDR3 is TGTGCCAGCAGTGATCCCAGATACTACACCTTC. Its protein is CASSDPRYYTF. This sequence joins TRBV2 and TRBJ1-2, with D unresolved. Germline V CDR1 and CDR2: SNHLY, FYNNEI. V dropped 3 bases and J dropped 10 bases, with 9 bases sitting between them. CDR3 length: 11 amino acids.

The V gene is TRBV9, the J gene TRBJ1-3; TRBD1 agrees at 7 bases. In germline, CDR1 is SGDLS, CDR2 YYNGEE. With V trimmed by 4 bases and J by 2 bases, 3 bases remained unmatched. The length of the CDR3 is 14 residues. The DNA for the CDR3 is TGTGCCAGCAGCTTTACAGGGGCTGGAAACACCATATATTTT. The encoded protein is CASSFTGAGNTIYF. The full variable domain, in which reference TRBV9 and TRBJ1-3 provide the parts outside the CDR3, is DSGVTQTPKHLITATGQRVTLRCSPRSGDLSVYWYQQSLDQGLQFLIQYYNGEERAKGNILERFSAQQFPDLHSELNLSSLELGDSALYFCASSFTGAGNTIYFGEGSWLTVV.

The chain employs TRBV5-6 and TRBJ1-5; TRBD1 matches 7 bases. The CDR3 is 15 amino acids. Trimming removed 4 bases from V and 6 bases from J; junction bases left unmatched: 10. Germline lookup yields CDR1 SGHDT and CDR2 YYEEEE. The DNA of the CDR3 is TGTGCCAGCAGCGGGAAAGGGGGCGCGACTCAGCCCCAGCATTTT. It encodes CASSGKGGATQPQHF.

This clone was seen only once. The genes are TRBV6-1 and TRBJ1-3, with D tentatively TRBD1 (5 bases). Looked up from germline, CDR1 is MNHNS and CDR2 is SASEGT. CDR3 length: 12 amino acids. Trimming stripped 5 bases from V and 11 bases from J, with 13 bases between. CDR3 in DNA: TGTGCCAGCAGTCTGGGGCTGGGTGCCATATATTTT. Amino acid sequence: CASSLGLGAIYF.

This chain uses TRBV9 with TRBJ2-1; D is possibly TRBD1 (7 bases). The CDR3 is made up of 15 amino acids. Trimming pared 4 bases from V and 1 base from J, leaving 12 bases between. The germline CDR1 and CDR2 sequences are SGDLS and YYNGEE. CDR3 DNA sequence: TGTGCCAGCAGCCCTCAGGGGGGTTCCTACAATGAGCAGTTCTTC. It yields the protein CASSPQGGSYNEQFF. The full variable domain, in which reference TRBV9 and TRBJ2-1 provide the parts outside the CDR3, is DSGVTQTPKHLITATGQRVTLRCSPRSGDLSVYWYQQSLDQGLQFLIQYYNGEERAKGNILERFSAQQFPDLHSELNLSSLELGDSALYFCASSPQGGSYNEQFFGPGTRLTVL.

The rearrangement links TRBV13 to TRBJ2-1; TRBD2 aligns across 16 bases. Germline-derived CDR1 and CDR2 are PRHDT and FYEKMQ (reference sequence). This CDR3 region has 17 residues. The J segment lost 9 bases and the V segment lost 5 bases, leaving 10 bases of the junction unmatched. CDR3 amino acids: CASSPGTSGGALFEQFF. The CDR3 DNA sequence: TGTGCCAGCAGCCCAGGGACTAGCGGGGGGGCTTTGTTTGAGCAGTTCTTC.

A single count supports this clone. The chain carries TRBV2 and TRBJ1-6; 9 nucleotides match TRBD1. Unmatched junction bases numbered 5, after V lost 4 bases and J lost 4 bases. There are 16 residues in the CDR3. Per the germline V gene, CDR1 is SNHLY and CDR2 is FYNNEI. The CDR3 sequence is CASSGKGTGYNSPLHF. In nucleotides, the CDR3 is TGTGCCAGCAGTGGGAAGGGGACAGGGTATAATTCACCCCTCCACTTT.

The CDR3 DNA is TGTGCCATCAGTCCAGATACTAACTATGGCTACACCTTC. It codes for CAISPDTNYGYTF. The J gene is TRBJ1-2, the V gene TRBV10-3; D remains unclear. The CDR3 loop spans 13 amino acids. The V gene lost 5 bases and the J gene lost 0 bases, with 7 bases spanning the gap. Germline V CDR1 and CDR2: ENHRY, SYGVKD.

In DNA form, the CDR3 reads TGCGCCAGCAGCTTGGCCGAACTAGCGGGGGTCGAGCAGTACTTC. Residues: CASSLAELAGVEQYF. The chain links TRBV5-1 to TRBJ2-7, with 11 nucleotides matching TRBD2. Germline assignment: CDR1 SGHRS and CDR2 YFSETQ. J gave up 6 bases and V 0 bases, and 5 bases lay outside the gene matches. This CDR3 contains 15 residues.

The CDR3 protein is CASRMDRGSYNEQFF. The CDR3 region has the DNA TGTGCCAGCAGGATGGACAGGGGATCCTACAATGAGCAGTTCTTC. This chain connects TRBV2 to TRBJ2-1; the match to TRBD1 covers 9 bases. Trimming took 6 bases from V and 1 from J; bases not matched to a gene: 4. The CDR3 runs to 15 residues. Germline assignment: CDR1 SNHLY and CDR2 FYNNEI.

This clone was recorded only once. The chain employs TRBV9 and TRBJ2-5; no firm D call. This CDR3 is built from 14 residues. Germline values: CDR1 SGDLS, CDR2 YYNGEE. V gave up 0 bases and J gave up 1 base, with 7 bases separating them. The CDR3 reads CASSVDGSQETQYF. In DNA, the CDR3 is TGTGCCAGCAGCGTAGATGGCAGCCAAGAGACCCAGTACTTC.

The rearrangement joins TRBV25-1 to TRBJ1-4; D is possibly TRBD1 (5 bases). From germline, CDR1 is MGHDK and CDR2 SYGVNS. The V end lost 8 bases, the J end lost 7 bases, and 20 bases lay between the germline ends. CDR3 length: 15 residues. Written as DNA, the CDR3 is TGTGCCAGCTCCCTAGGTGGGCAGGGAGGTGAAAAACTGTTTTTT. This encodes CASSLGGQGGEKLFF.

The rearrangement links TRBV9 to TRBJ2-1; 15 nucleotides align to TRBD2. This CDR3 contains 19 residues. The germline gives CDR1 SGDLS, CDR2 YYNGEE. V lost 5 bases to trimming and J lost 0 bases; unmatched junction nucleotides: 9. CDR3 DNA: TGTGCCAGCAGGCCGGGACTAGCGGGGGGACCCAGCTCCTACAATGAGCAGTTCTTC. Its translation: CASRPGLAGGPSSYNEQFF.

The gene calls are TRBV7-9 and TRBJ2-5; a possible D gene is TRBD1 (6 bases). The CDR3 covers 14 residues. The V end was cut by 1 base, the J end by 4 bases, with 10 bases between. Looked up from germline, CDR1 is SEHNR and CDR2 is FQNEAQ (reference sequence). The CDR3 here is CASSLGGRGETQYF. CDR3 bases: TGTGCCAGCAGCTTAGGAGGCAGGGGAGAGACCCAGTACTTC.

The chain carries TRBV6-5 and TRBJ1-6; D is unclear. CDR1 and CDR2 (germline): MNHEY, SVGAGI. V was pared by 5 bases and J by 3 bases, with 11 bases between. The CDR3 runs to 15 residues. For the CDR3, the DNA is TGTGCCAGCAGTCCCGGTTCTATCTATAATTCACCCCTCCACTTT. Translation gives CASSPGSIYNSPLHF.

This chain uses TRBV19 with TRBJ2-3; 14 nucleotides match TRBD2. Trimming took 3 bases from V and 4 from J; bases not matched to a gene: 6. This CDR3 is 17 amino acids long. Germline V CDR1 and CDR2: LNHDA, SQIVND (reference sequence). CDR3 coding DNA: TGTGCCAGTAGTATCTCGGGACTAGCGGGGGCCCCAGATACGCAGTATTTT. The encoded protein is CASSISGLAGAPDTQYF.

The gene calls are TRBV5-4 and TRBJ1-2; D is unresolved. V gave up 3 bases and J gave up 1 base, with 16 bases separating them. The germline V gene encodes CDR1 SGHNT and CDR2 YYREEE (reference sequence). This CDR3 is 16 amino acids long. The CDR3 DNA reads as TGTGCCAGCAGCTCCTTAGACAAGCTGGGTAACTATGGCTACACCTTC. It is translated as CASSSLDKLGNYGYTF.

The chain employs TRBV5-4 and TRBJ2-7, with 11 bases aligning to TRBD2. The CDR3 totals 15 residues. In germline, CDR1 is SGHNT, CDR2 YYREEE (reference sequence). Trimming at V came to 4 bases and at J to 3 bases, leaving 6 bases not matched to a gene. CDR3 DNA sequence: TGTGCCAGCAGCCCGACTAGCGGGGACATCTACGAGCAGTACTTC. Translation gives CASSPTSGDIYEQYF.

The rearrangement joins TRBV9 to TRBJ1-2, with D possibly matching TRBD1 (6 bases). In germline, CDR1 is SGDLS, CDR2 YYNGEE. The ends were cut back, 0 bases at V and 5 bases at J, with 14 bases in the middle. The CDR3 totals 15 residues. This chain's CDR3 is CASSVEDSGGYGYTF. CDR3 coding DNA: TGTGCCAGCAGCGTAGAGGACAGCGGGGGATATGGCTACACCTTC.

The CDR3 here is CASTRGGLYEQYF. The CDR3 region has the DNA TGTGCCAGCACCCGGGGGGGCCTCTACGAGCAGTACTTC. This chain connects TRBV6-5 to TRBJ2-7, with 8 bases fitting TRBD2. The CDR3 has 13 residues. The V and J ends lost 7 bases and 3 bases, in that order; junction bases with no gene match: 5. Per the germline V gene, CDR1 is MNHEY and CDR2 is SVGAGI.

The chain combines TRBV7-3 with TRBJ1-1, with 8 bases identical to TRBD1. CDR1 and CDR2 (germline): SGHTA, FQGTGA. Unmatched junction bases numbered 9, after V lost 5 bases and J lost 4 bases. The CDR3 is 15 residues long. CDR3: CASSPITGGGTEAFF. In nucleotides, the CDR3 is TGTGCCAGCAGCCCCATTACAGGGGGGGGCACTGAAGCTTTCTTT. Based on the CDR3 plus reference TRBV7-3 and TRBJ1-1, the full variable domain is GAGVSQTPSNKVTEKGKYVELRCDPISGHTALYWYRQSLGQGPEFLIYFQGTGAADDSGLPNDRFFAVRPEGSVSTLKIQRTERGDSAVYLCASSPITGGGTEAFFGQGTRLTVV.

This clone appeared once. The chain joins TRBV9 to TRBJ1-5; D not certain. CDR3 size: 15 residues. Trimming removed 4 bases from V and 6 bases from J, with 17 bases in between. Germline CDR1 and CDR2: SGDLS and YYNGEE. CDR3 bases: TGTGCCAGCAGCCCCGACACTCTCCTGAGTCAGCCCCAGCATTTT. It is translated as CASSPDTLLSQPQHF.

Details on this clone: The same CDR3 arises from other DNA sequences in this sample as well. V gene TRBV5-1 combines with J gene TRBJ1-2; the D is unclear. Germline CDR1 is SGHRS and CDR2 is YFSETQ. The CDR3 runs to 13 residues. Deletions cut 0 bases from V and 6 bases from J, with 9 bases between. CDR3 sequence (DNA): TGCGCCAGCAGCTTGGATGGAGTCGATGGCTACACCTTC. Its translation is CASSLDGVDGYTF. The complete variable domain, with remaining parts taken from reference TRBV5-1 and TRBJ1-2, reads KAGVTQTPRYLIKTRGQQVTLSCSPISGHRSVSWYQQTPGQGLQFLFEYFSETQRNKGNFPGRFSGRQFSNSRSEMNVSTLELGDSALYLCASSLDGVDGYTFGSGTRLTVV.

CDR3 amino acids: CASSPGTGRNQPQHF. CDR3 in DNA: TGTGCCAGCTCACCAGGGACAGGGAGGAATCAGCCCCAGCATTTT. This chain uses TRBV18 with TRBJ1-5; 9 nucleotides match TRBD1. This CDR3 spans 15 amino acids. Germline assignment: CDR1 KGHSH and CDR2 LQKENI. V gave up 2 bases and J gave up 4 bases; unmatched junction bases: 3. Based on the CDR3 plus reference TRBV18 and TRBJ1-5, the full variable domain is NAGVMQNPRHLVRRRGQEARLRCSPMKGHSHVYWYRQLPEEGLKFMVYLQKENIIDESGMPKERFSAEFPKEGPSILRIQQVVRGDSAAYFCASSPGTGRNQPQHFGDGTRLSIL.

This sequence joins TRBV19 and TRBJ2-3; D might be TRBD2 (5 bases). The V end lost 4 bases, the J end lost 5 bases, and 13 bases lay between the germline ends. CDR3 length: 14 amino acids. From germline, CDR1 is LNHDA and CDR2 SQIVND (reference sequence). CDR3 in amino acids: CASSNPEGKDTQYF. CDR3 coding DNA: TGTGCCAGTAGTAATCCCGAGGGTAAAGATACGCAGTATTTT.